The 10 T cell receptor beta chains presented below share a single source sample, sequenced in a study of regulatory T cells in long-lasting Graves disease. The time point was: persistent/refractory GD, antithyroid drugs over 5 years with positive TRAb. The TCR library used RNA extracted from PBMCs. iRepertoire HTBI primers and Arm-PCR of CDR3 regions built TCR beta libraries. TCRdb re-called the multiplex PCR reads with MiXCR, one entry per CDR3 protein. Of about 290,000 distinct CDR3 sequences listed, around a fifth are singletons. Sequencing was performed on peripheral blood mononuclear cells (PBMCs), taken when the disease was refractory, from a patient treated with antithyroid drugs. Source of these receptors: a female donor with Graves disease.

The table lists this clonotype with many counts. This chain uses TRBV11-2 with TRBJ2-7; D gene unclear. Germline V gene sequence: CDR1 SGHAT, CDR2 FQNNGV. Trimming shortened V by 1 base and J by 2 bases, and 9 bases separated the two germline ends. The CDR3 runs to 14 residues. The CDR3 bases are TGTGCCAGCAGCTTAGGAAACATAGCCTACGAGCAGTACTTC. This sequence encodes CASSLGNIAYEQYF.

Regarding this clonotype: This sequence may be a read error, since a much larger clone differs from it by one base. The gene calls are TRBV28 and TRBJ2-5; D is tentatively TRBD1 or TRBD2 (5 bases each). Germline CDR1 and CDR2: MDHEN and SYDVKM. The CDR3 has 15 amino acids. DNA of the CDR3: TGTGCCAGCAGTTTCGCCCAGGGACCCCAAGAGACCCAGTGCTTC. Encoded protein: CASSFAQGPQETQCF.

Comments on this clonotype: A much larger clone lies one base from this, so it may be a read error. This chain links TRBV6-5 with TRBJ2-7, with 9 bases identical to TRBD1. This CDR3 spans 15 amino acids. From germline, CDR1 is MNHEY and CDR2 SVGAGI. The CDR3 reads CASSSTGGSNYKQYF. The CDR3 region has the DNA TGTGCCAGCAGTTCAACAGGGGGCTCAAACTACAAGCAGTACTTC.

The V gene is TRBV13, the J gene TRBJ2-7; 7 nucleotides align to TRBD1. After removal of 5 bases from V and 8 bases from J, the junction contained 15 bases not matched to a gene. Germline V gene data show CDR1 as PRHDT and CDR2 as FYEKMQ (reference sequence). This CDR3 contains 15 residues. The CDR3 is CASSLWTDRDDQQYF. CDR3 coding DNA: TGTGCCAGCAGCCTATGGACTGACAGGGACGACCAGCAGTACTTC.

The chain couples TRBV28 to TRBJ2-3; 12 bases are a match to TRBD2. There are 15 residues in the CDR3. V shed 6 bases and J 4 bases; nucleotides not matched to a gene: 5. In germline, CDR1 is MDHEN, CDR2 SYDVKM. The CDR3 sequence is CASRLAGGAPDTQYF. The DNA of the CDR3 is TGTGCCAGCAGACTAGCGGGAGGCGCCCCAGATACGCAGTATTTT.

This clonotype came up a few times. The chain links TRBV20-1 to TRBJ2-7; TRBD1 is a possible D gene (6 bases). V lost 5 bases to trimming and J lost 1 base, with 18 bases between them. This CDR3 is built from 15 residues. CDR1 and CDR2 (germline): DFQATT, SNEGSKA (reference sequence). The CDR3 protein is CSAGETGGGSYEQYF. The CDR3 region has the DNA TGCAGTGCTGGGGAGACAGGAGGAGGATCCTACGAGCAGTACTTC.

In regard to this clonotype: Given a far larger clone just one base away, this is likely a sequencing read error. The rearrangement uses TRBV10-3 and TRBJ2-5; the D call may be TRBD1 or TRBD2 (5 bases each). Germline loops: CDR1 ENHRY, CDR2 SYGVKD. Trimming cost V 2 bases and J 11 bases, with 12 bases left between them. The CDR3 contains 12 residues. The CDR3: CAISETGQGQYF. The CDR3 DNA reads TGTGCCATCAGTGAGACGGGGCAAGGGCAGTACTTC.

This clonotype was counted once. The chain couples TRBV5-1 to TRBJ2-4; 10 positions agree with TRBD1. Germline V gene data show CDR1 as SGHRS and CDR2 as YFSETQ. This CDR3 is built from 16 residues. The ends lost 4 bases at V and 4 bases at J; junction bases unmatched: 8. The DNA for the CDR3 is TGCGCCAGCAGCGACGGGACAGGGGTCGGAAAAAACATTCAGTACTTC. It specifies CASSDGTGVGKNIQYF.

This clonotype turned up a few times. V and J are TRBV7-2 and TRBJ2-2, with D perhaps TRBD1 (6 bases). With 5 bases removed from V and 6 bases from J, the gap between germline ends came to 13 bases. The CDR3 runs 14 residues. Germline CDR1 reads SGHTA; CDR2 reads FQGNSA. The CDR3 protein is CASSQRQGSGELFF. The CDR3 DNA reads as TGTGCCAGCAGCCAACGCCAGGGGTCCGGGGAGCTGTTTTTT.

The CDR3: CSVDVAGSWYEQFF. The CDR3 DNA follows: TGCAGCGTTGATGTAGCGGGAAGCTGGTATGAGCAGTTCTTC. The J gene is TRBJ2-1, the V gene TRBV29-1, with 8 bases that match TRBD2. The CDR3 sequence is 14 residues long. Germline-derived CDR1 and CDR2 are SQVTM and ANQGSEA. V trimming: 3 bases; J trimming: 8 bases; junction bases outside the gene matches: 9.